This entry lists 23 T cell receptor beta chains sequenced from one sample in a study of cytomegalovirus exposure and HLA in healthy donors listed by TCRdb under 2017. The method behind the library was the immunoSEQ multiplex PCR assay. For the multiplex PCR, a mixture combining 60 forward primers for TCR Vbeta segments and 13 reverse primers for TCR Jbeta segments was used. TCRdb took over this immuneACCESS table, retaining in-frame rearrangements with V and J assigned. Such tables are incomplete; in checked studies, under half of the missing clones stem from an unresolved V gene, and the remainder is unexplained. This sample lists about 200,000 clones; 12% were detected once. Of the sample, 7.8% is held by the ten largest clones. Specimen: PBMCs. The receptors here all came from a man aged 50-60 years in good health and CMV-seropositive.

The rearrangement links TRBV30 to TRBJ1-3, with 9 bases matching TRBD1. The V gene end was trimmed by 2 bases and the J gene end by 3 bases; junction bases not matched to a gene: 20. CDR3 length: 20 amino acids. Germline V gene data show CDR1 as GTSNPN and CDR2 as SVGIG (reference sequence). CDR3 region: CAWSPFPGQGQQNCGNTIYF. Written as DNA, the CDR3 is TGTGCCTGGAGTCCTTTTCCGGGACAGGGCCAACAGAATTGTGGAAACACCATATATTTT.

This clone came up a few times. The V gene is TRBV30, the J gene TRBJ1-1; TRBD1 is a possible D gene (5 bases). The CDR3 length is 12 residues. V shed 8 bases and J shed 3 bases, with 13 bases lying between them. Germline V gene lookup returns CDR1 GTSNPN and CDR2 SVGIG (reference sequence). The CDR3 sequence: CAIQQAYTEAFF. The CDR3 nucleotides read TGTGCCATTCAACAGGCCTACACTGAAGCTTTCTTT.

The chain recombines TRBV2 with TRBJ2-3; D might be TRBD1 (6 bases). The CDR3 has 14 residues. V lost 6 bases and J lost 0, with 10 bases in between. Germline assignment: CDR1 SNHLY and CDR2 FYNNEI. As DNA, the CDR3 is TGTGCCAGCAGCGGGACACCTAGCACAGATACGCAGTATTTT. Translated: CASSGTPSTDTQYF.

This clone has just a few counts. The genes are TRBV19 and TRBJ1-5, with 7 bases matching TRBD1. Germline trimming cut 6 bases from V and 4 bases from J; bases unmatched to any gene: 12. CDR3 size: 16 residues. Germline values: CDR1 LNHDA, CDR2 SQIVND (reference sequence). Here the CDR3 reads CASSLRTGTANQPQHF. The CDR3, as DNA: TGTGCCAGTAGCCTACGGACCGGGACAGCGAATCAGCCCCAGCATTTT.

The V call is TRBV18, the J call TRBJ1-2; possible D gene TRBD1, 5 bases. Trimming stripped 2 bases from V and 2 bases from J, with 9 bases between. Germline CDR1 KGHSH, CDR2 LQKENI. The CDR3 sequence is 14 residues long. CDR3 in DNA: TGTGCCAGCTCACCATCTCAGGGAAACTATGGCTACACCTTC. Encoded protein: CASSPSQGNYGYTF.

This chain links TRBV5-6 with TRBJ2-7, with 10 positions matching TRBD1. Germline V lookup: CDR1 SGHDT, CDR2 YYEEEE. Trimming cost V 0 bases and J 6 bases; bases outside gene matches: 6. CDR3 length: 15 residues. The CDR3 here is CASSLAGTGALEQYF. The CDR3 nucleotides are TGTGCCAGCAGCTTGGCCGGGACAGGGGCGCTCGAGCAGTACTTC.

This clone has just a few counts. The chain joins TRBV29-1 to TRBJ2-7; tentatively, D is TRBD1 (6 bases). Trimming left V 7 bases short and J 2 bases short, with 12 bases between. CDR1 SQVTM and CDR2 ANQGSEA come from the germline V gene. The length of the CDR3 is 12 residues. The CDR3 bases are TGCAGCGCCTTGACAGGCCCCTACGAGCAGTACTTC. Protein: CSALTGPYEQYF.

This clone has only a few counts. This chain uses TRBV11-3 with TRBJ1-4; weak D call: TRBD1 (6 bases). This CDR3 comprises 15 residues. The V end was cut by 3 bases, the J end by 7 bases, with 15 bases between. The germline V gene encodes CDR1 SGHNT and CDR2 YENEEA. CDR3: CASSFQQGAGEKLFF. In DNA form, the CDR3 reads TGTGCCAGCAGCTTCCAACAGGGAGCCGGTGAAAAACTGTTTTTT.

This clone appeared a few times. V is TRBV2 and J is TRBJ1-5; 7 positions match TRBD1. The germline V gene encodes CDR1 SNHLY and CDR2 FYNNEI. The J segment lost 4 bases and the V segment lost 4 bases, leaving 4 bases of the junction unmatched. This CDR3 is 14 amino acids long. CDR3 in DNA: TGTGCCAGCAGTGCGGAACAGGGGAATCAGCCCCAGCATTTT. Encoded protein: CASSAEQGNQPQHF.

The chain uses TRBV5-1 and TRBJ2-1; 9 bases align to TRBD2. The CDR3 loop spans 14 amino acids. Germline V CDR1 and CDR2: SGHRS, YFSETQ. The trim removed 3 bases at V and 6 bases at J, leaving 4 bases unmatched. The CDR3 is CASSWGTSSNEQFF. In DNA form, the CDR3 reads TGCGCCAGCAGCTGGGGGACTAGCAGCAATGAGCAGTTCTTC. Full variable domain (outside the CDR3, taken from reference TRBV5-1 and TRBJ2-1): KAGVTQTPRYLIKTRGQQVTLSCSPISGHRSVSWYQQTPGQGLQFLFEYFSETQRNKGNFPGRFSGRQFSNSRSEMNVSTLELGDSALYLCASSWGTSSNEQFFGPGTRLTVL.

The chain has TRBV2 and TRBJ2-7, with a tentative D call TRBD2 (5 bases). CDR3 length: 14 amino acids. CDR1 is SNHLY, CDR2 FYNNEI, per germline. V was clipped by 0 bases and J by 6 bases, with 12 bases between them. Here the CDR3 reads CASSEARVMGEQYV. The CDR3 DNA follows: TGTGCCAGCAGTGAAGCGAGGGTCATGGGCGAGCAGTACGTC.

The CDR3 sequence: CASTGQNQPQHF. The DNA for the CDR3 is TGTGCCAGCACCGGACAGAATCAGCCCCAGCATTTT. The V gene is TRBV5-8, the J gene TRBJ1-5; the D gene is possibly TRBD1 (6 bases). The CDR3 contains 12 residues. The V and J ends lost 6 bases and 4 bases respectively, with 8 bases between them. Per the germline V gene, CDR1 is SGHTS and CDR2 is YDEGEE.

The J gene is TRBJ2-1, the V gene TRBV27, with 11 bases fitting TRBD2. Unmatched junction bases numbered 6, after V lost 5 bases and J lost 9 bases. The germline V gene encodes CDR1 MNHEY and CDR2 SMNVEV (reference sequence). The CDR3 extends over 14 amino acids. CDR3 DNA: TGTGCCAGCAGTCGCCTAGCGGGGGGTGGTGAGCAGTTCTTC. Translated: CASSRLAGGGEQFF.

The table lists this clone with a few counts. V is TRBV5-4 and J is TRBJ2-3; 10 nucleotides agree with TRBD2. V shed 5 bases and J 2 bases; nucleotides not matched to a gene: 2. CDR3 length: 14 amino acids. The germline gives CDR1 SGHNT, CDR2 YYREEE (reference sequence). Here the CDR3 DNA reads TGTGCCAGCAGAGCGGGGGGGGTCACAGATACGCAGTATTTT. This gives the protein CASRAGGVTDTQYF.

This clone occurred a few times. The genes are TRBV9 and TRBJ1-1, with TRBD1 matching over 8 bases. The CDR3 extends over 15 amino acids. J was trimmed by 3 bases and V by 3 bases; bases with no gene match: 7. Germline assignment: CDR1 SGDLS and CDR2 YYNGEE. This CDR3 is CASSASQGGDTEAFF. DNA of the CDR3: TGTGCCAGCAGCGCGTCACAGGGGGGAGACACTGAAGCTTTCTTT.

The sample holds a few counts of this clone. The chain has TRBV10-3 and TRBJ2-7; unclear D gene. Trimming took off 8 bases at V and 0 bases at J, with 8 bases between the two ends. This CDR3 is 12 amino acids long. CDR1 and CDR2 from the germline V gene are ENHRY and SYGVKD. Here the CDR3 DNA reads TGTGCCATCGGGCAGAGCTCCTACGAGCAGTACGTC. Protein product: CAIGQSSYEQYV.

Only a few counts were recorded for this clone. This chain links TRBV5-1 with TRBJ2-5; D ambiguous. With 2 bases removed from V and 1 base from J, the gap between germline ends came to 9 bases. This CDR3 has 14 residues. Germline assignment: CDR1 SGHRS and CDR2 YFSETQ. In nucleotides, the CDR3 is TGCGCCAGCAGCTTTTTCGGTCGCCAAGAGACCCAGTACTTC. This encodes CASSFFGRQETQYF.

This clone was seen more than once but under ten times. The rearrangement links TRBV9 to TRBJ1-1; TRBD1 is a possible D gene (6 bases). The CDR3 is 16 residues long. Trimming removed 0 bases from V and 6 bases from J, with 18 bases in between. The V gene's germline CDR1 is SGDLS and CDR2 YYNGEE. CDR3 residues: CASSVGGRGRIAEAFF. CDR3 bases: TGTGCCAGCAGCGTAGGCGGGCGGGGGCGGATTGCTGAAGCTTTCTTT.

The V gene is TRBV6-5, the J gene TRBJ1-6; D uncertain. V was cut by 5 bases and J by 5 bases, with 10 bases left in between. Per germline, CDR1 MNHEY and CDR2 SVGAGI. This CDR3 contains 14 residues. CDR3 protein: CASSEMGDNSPLHF. CDR3 nucleotide sequence: TGTGCCAGCAGTGAAATGGGAGATAATTCACCCCTCCACTTT.

This clone was seen more than once but under ten times. The chain couples TRBV9 to TRBJ1-1, with D unresolved. With 0 bases removed from V and 0 bases from J, the gap between germline ends came to 12 bases. The CDR3 extends over 16 amino acids. In germline, CDR1 is SGDLS, CDR2 YYNGEE. The CDR3 DNA follows: TGTGCCAGCAGCGTAGGGGCAGATTACATGAACACTGAAGCTTTCTTT. As protein: CASSVGADYMNTEAFF.

This clone was counted between two and nine times. The J gene is TRBJ1-1, the V gene TRBV5-6; the D gene is possibly TRBD1 (5 bases). Trimming shortened V by 2 bases and J by 1 base, and 18 bases separated the two germline ends. Per germline, CDR1 SGHDT and CDR2 YYEEEE. CDR3 length: 17 amino acids. CDR3: CASSLLPRAYPNTEAFF. DNA of the CDR3: TGTGCCAGCAGCTTACTCCCCAGGGCTTACCCGAACACTGAAGCTTTCTTT.

V is TRBV6-6 and J is TRBJ1-5; 8 nucleotides line up with TRBD1. The germline V gene has CDR1 MNHNY and CDR2 SVGAGI (reference sequence). The CDR3 is 15 residues long. J lost 2 bases, V lost 3 bases, and 3 bases had no gene match. The CDR3 DNA sequence: TGTGCCAGCAGTTATACAGGGGGAGGCAATCAGCCCCAGCATTTT. This gives the protein CASSYTGGGNQPQHF.

The chain joins TRBV5-4 to TRBJ2-3; 10 positions match TRBD2. CDR1 is SGHNT and CDR2 is YYREEE in the germline V gene (reference sequence). Unmatched junction bases numbered 3, after V lost 3 bases and J lost 5 bases. The CDR3 covers 14 residues. The CDR3 loop reads CASSSGTSVDTQYF. DNA of the CDR3: TGTGCCAGCAGCTCCGGGACTAGCGTAGATACGCAGTATTTT.